The clone carrying this T cell receptor (beta chain) has only one observation. These data originate in a study of blood T cell repertoires in COVID-19. In the source study's methods: Estimation of nucleated cell counts was performed using reference gene primer amplification. TCRdb's table, derived via immunoSEQ multiplex PCR, lists solely in-frame clones and lacks some. That table supplies the V and J calls and clone size; D and trimming were determined from the DNA. The sample yields some 80,000 clones, about 86% seen once. V was clipped by 6 bases and J by 7 bases; unmatched bases: 12. This CDR3 spans 15 amino acids. The germline V gene has CDR1 SNHLY and CDR2 FYNNEI.

The sequence derives from a human donor in a cohort sampled during active COVID-19. Sample: peripheral blood. V gene TRBV2 combines with J gene TRBJ1-2; 9 bases match TRBD1. The CDR3 DNA reads TGTGCCAGCAGCCCCACAGGGGGCGGTATTTCTGGCTACACCTTC. It codes for CASSPTGGGISGYTF.